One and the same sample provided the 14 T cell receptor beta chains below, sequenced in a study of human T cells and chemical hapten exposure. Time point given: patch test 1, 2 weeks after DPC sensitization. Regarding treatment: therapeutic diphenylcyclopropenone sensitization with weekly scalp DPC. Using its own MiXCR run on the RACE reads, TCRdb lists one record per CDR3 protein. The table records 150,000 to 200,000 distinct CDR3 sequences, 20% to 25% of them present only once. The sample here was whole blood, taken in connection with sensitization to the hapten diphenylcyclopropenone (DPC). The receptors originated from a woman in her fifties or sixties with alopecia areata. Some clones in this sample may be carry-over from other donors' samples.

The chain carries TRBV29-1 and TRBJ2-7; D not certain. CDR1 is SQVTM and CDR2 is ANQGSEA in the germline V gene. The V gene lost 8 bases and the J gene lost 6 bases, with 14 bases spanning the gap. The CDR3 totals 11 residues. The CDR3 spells CSCDISSEQYF. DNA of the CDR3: TGCAGCTGTGACATTTCGAGCGAGCAGTACTTC.

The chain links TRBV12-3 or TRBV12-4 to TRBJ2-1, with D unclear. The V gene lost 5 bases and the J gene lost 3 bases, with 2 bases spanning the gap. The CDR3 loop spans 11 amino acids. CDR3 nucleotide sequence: TGTGCCAGCAGTATCTACAATGAGCAGTTCTTC. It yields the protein CASSIYNEQFF.

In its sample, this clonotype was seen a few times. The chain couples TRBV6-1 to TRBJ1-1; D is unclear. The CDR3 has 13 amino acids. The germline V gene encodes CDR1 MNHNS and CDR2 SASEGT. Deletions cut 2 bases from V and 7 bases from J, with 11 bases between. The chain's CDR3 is CASSETATIEAFF. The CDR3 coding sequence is TGTGCCAGCAGTGAAACAGCTACTATTGAAGCTTTCTTT.

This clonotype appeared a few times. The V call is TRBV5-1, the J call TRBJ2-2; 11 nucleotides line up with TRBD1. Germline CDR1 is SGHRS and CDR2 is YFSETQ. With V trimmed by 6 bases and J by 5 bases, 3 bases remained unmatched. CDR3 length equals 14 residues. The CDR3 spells CASTGDRGTGELFF. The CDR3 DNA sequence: TGCGCCAGCACCGGGGACAGGGGGACCGGGGAGCTGTTTTTT.

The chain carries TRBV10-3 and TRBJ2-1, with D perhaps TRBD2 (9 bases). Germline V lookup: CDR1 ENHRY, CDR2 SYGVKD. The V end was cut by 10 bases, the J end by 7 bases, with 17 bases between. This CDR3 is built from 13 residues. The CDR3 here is CATSSGTGNEQFF. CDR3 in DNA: TGTGCCACATCTAGCGGGACAGGTAATGAGCAGTTCTTC.

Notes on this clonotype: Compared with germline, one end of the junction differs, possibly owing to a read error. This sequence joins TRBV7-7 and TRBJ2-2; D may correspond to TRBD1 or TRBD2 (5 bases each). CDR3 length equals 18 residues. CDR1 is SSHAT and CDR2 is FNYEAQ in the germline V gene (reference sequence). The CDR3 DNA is TGTGCTAGCAGTCCTACTCGACGGGGCAGCCGAGGCACCGGGGAGCTGTTTTTT. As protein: CASSPTRRGSRGTGELFF.

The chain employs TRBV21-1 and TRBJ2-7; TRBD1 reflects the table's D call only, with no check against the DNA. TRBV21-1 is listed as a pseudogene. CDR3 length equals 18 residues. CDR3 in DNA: TGTGCCAGCAGCTCTCACAGACGGCGACAGGGCGCACTTTCCGAGCAGTACTTC. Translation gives CASSSHRRRQGALSEQYF.

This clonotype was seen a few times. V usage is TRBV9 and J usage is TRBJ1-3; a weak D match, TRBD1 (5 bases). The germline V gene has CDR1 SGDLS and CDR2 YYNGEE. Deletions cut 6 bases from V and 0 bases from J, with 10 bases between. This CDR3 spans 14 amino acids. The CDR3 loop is CASNADSSGNTIYF. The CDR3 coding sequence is TGTGCCAGCAACGCCGACAGCTCTGGAAACACCATATATTTT.

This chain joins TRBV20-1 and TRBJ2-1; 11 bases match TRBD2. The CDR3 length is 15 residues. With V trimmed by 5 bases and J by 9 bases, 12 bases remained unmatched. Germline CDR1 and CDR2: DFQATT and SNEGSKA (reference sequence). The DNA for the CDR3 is TGCAGTGCTCCCCTGGCACTAGCGGGAGTTTTTGAGCAGTTCTTC. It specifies CSAPLALAGVFEQFF.

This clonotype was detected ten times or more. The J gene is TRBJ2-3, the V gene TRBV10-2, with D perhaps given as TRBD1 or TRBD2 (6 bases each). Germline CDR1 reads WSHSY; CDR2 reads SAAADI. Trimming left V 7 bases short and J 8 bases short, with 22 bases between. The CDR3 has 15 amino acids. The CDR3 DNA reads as TGCGCCAGCACTGATGTAGGAGGGGGGCCTAGTACGCAGTATTTT. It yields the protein CASTDVGGGPSTQYF.

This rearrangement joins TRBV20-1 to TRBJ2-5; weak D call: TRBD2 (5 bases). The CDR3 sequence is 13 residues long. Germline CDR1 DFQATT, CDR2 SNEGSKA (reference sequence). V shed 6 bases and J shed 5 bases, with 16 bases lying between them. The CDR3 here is CSAALVGVETQYF. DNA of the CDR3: TGCAGTGCAGCACTAGTGGGAGTTGAGACCCAGTACTTC.

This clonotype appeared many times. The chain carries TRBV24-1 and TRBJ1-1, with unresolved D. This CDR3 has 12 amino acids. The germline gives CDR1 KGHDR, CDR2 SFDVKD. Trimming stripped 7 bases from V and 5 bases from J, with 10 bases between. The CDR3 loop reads CATRSLGTEAFF. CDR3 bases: TGTGCCACCAGGAGCTTGGGAACTGAAGCTTTCTTT.

The CDR3 here is CSARGGLANTGELFF. The CDR3 region has the DNA TGCAGTGCTAGAGGGGGACTAGCTAATACCGGGGAGCTGTTTTTT. The chain joins TRBV20-1 to TRBJ2-2; TRBD2 matches 9 bases. Looked up from germline, CDR1 is DFQATT and CDR2 is SNEGSKA (reference sequence). The CDR3 contains 15 residues. V trimming: 1 base; J trimming: 5 bases; junction bases outside the gene matches: 5.

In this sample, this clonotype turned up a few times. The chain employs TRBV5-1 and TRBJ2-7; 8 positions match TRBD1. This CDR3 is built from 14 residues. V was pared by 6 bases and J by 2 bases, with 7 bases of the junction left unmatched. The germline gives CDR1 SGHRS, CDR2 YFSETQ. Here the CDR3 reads CASTGTGGPYEQYF. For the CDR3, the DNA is TGCGCCAGCACCGGGACAGGAGGCCCCTACGAGCAGTACTTC. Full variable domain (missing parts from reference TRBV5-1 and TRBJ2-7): KAGVTQTPRYLIKTRGQQVTLSCSPISGHRSVSWYQQTPGQGLQFLFEYFSETQRNKGNFPGRFSGRQFSNSRSEMNVSTLELGDSALYLCASTGTGGPYEQYFGPGTRLTVT.